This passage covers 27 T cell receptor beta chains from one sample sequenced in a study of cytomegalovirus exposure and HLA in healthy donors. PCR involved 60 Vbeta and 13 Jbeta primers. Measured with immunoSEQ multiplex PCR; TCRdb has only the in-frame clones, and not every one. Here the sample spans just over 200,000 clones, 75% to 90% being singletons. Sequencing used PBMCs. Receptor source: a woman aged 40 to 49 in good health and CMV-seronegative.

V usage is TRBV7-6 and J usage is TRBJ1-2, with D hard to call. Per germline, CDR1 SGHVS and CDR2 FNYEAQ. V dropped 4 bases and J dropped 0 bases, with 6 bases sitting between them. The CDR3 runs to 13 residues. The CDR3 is CASSSLSNYGYTF. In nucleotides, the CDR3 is TGTGCCAGCAGCTCCCTCTCTAACTATGGCTACACCTTC.

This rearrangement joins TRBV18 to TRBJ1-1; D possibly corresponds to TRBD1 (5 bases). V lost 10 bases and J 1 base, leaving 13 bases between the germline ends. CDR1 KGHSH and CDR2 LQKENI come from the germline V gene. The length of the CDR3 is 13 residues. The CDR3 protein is CATQIGQNTEAFF. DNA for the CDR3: TGTGCCACCCAGATCGGACAGAACACTGAAGCTTTCTTT.

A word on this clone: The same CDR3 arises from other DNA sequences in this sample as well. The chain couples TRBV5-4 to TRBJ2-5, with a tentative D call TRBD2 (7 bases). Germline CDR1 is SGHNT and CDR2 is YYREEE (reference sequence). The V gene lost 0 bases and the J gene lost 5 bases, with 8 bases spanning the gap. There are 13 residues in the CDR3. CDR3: CASSLAGGETQYF. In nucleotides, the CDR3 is TGTGCCAGCAGCTTGGCGGGGGGCGAGACCCAGTACTTC.

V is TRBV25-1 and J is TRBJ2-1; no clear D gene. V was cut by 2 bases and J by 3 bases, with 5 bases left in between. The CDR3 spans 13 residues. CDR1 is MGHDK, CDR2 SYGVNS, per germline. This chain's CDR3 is CASSEADYNEQFF. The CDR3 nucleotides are TGTGCCAGCAGTGAAGCGGACTACAATGAGCAGTTCTTC.

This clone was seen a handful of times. The CDR3 protein is CASSQVGLTSGSYEQYF. The CDR3 DNA is TGCGCCAGCAGCCAAGTGGGTTTGACTAGCGGATCCTACGAGCAGTACTTC. The rearrangement joins TRBV4-1 to TRBJ2-7; 9 bases line up with TRBD2. The germline V gene encodes CDR1 MGHRA and CDR2 YSYEKL. After removal of 1 base from V and 1 base from J, the junction contained 8 bases not matched to a gene. This CDR3 is 17 amino acids long.

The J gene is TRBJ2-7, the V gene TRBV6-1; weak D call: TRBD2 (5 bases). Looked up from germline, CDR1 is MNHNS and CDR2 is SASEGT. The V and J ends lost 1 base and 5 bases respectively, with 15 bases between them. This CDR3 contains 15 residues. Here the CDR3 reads CASSEGLGVRDEQYF. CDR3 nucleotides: TGTGCCAGCAGTGAAGGTCTGGGTGTGAGGGACGAGCAGTACTTC.

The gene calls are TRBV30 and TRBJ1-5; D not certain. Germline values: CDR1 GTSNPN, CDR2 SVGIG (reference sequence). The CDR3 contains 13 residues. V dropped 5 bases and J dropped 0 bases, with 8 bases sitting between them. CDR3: CAWSQNSNQPQHF. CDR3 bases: TGTGCCTGGTCCCAGAATAGCAATCAGCCCCAGCATTTT.

The CDR3 loop is CSAEWAMVNTEAFF. The CDR3 bases are TGCAGCGCTGAGTGGGCAATGGTGAACACTGAAGCTTTCTTT. The chain carries TRBV29-1 and TRBJ1-1; D gene unclear. The V gene lost 7 bases and the J gene lost 0 bases, with 15 bases spanning the gap. Per germline, CDR1 SQVTM and CDR2 ANQGSEA. CDR3 length: 14 amino acids.

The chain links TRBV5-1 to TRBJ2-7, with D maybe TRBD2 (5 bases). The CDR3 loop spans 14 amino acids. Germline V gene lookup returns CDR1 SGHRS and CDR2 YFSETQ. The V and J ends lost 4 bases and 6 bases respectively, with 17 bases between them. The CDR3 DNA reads TGCGCCAGCAGCCCTGGGAGCCCTACGGTCGAGCAGTACTTC. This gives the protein CASSPGSPTVEQYF. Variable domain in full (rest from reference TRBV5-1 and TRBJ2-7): KAGVTQTPRYLIKTRGQQVTLSCSPISGHRSVSWYQQTPGQGLQFLFEYFSETQRNKGNFPGRFSGRQFSNSRSEMNVSTLELGDSALYLCASSPGSPTVEQYFGPGTRLTVT.

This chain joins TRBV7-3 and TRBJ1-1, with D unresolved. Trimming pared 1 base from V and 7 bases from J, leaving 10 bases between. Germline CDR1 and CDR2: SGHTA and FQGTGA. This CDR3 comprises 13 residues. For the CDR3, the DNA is TGTGCCAGCAGCTTAAGGGCTGCGGGTGAAGCTTTCTTT. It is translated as CASSLRAAGEAFF.

The CDR3 bases are TGTGCCAGTAGTATAGGCGGGGGCAGGGTGCAGCCCCAGCATTTT. It encodes CASSIGGGRVQPQHF. The chain recombines TRBV19 with TRBJ1-5; D is possibly TRBD1 (6 bases). The germline V and J ends were trimmed by 1 base and 7 bases, with 14 bases remaining between them. The germline CDR1 and CDR2 sequences are LNHDA and SQIVND (reference sequence). The CDR3 is 15 residues long.

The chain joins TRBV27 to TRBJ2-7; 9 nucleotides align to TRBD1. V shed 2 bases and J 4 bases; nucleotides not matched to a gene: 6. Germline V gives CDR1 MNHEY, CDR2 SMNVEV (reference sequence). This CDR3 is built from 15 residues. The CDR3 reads CASSLAQGALYEQYF. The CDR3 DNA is TGTGCCAGCAGTTTAGCACAGGGGGCCCTGTACGAGCAGTACTTC.

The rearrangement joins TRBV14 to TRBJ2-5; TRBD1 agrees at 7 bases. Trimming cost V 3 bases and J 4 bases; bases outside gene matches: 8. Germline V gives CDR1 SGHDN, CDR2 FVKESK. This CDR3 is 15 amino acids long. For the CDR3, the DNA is TGTGCCAGCAGCCAGGCAACAGGGGCGCGAGAGACCCAGTACTTC. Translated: CASSQATGARETQYF. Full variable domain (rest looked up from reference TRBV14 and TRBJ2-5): EAGVTQFPSHSVIEKGQTVTLRCDPISGHDNLYWYRRVMGKEIKFLLHFVKESKQDESGMPNNRFLAERTGGTYSTLKVQPAELEDSGVYFCASSQATGARETQYFGPGTRLLVL.

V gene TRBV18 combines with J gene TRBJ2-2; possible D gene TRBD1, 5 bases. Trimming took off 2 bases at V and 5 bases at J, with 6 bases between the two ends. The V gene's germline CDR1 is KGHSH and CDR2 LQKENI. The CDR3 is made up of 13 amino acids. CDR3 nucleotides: TGTGCCAGCTCACCAAGACAGACCGGGGAGCTGTTTTTT. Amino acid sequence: CASSPRQTGELFF.

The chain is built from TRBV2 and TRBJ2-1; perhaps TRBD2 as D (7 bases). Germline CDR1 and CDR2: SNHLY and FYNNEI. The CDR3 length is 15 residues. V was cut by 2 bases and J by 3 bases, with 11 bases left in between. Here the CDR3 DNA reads TGTGCCAGCAGTGAAAGGGGGGGTCTCTACAATGAGCAGTTCTTC. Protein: CASSERGGLYNEQFF.

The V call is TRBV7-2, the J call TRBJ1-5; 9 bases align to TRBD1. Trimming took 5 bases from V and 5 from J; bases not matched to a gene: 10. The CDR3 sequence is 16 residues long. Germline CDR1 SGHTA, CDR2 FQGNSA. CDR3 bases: TGTGCCAGCAGCCAACGAGCACAGGGGGCTTATCAGCCCCAGCATTTT. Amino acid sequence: CASSQRAQGAYQPQHF.

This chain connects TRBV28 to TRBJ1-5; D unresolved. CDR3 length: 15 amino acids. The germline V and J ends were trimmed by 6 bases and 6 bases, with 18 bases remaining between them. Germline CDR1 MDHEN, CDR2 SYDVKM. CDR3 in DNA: TGTGCCAGCAGCGCTACGGCCCCTGGAGTTCAGCCCCAGCATTTT. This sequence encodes CASSATAPGVQPQHF. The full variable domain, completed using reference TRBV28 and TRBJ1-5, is DVKVTQSSRYLVKRTGEKVFLECVQDMDHENMFWYRQDPGLGLRLIYFSYDVKMKEKGDIPEGYSVSREKKERFSLILESASTNQTSMYLCASSATAPGVQPQHFGDGTRLSIL.

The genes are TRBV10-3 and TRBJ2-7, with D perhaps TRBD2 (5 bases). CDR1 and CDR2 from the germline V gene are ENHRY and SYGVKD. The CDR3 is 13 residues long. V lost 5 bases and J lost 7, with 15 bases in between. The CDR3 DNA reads TGTGCCATCAGTTCGACGGGGTCGGGGGAGCAGTACTTC. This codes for CAISSTGSGEQYF.

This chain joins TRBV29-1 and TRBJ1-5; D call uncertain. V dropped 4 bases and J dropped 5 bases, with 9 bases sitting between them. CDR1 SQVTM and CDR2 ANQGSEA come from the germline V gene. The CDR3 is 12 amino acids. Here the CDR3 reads CSVGQPDQPQHF. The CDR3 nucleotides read TGCAGCGTTGGACAACCCGATCAGCCCCAGCATTTT.

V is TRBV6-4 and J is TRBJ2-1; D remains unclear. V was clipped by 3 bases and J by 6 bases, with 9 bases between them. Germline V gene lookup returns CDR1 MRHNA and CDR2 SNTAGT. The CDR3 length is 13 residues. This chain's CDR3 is CASSENSLNEQFF. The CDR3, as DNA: TGTGCCAGCAGTGAAAACTCACTCAATGAGCAGTTCTTC.

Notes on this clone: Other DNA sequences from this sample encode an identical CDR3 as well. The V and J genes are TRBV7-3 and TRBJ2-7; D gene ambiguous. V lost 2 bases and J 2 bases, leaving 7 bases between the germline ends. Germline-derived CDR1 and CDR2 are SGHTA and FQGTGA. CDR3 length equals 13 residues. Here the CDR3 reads CASSLGLAYEQYF. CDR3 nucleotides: TGTGCCAGCAGCTTAGGCCTGGCCTACGAGCAGTACTTC.

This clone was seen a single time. The CDR3 sequence is CASSLGASGVTDTQYF. The CDR3 nucleotides read TGCGCCAGCAGCTTGGGGGCTAGCGGGGTCACAGATACGCAGTATTTT. The rearrangement joins TRBV5-1 to TRBJ2-3; 9 nucleotides match TRBD2. Looked up from germline, CDR1 is SGHRS and CDR2 is YFSETQ. This CDR3 is built from 16 residues. J was trimmed by 2 bases and V by 0 bases; bases with no gene match: 4.

CDR3 in DNA: TGTGCCAGCAGACCCGACACTGGGGCCAACGTCCTGACTTTC. Amino acids: CASRPDTGANVLTF. The chain recombines TRBV2 with TRBJ2-6, with no clear D. Germline V gives CDR1 SNHLY, CDR2 FYNNEI. The length of the CDR3 is 14 residues. Trimming removed 6 bases at V and 2 bases at J, with 8 bases between. Combining the CDR3 with reference TRBV2 and TRBJ2-6 gives the whole variable domain EPEVTQTPSHQVTQMGQEVILRCVPISNHLYFYWYRQILGQKVEFLVSFYNNEISEKSEIFDDQFSVERPDGSNFTLKIRSTKLEDSAMYFCASRPDTGANVLTFGAGSRLTVL.

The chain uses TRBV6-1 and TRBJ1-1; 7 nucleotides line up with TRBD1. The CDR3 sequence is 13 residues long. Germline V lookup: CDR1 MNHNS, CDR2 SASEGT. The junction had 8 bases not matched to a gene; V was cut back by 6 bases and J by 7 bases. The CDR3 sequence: CASRDTGAGEAFF. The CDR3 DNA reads TGTGCCAGCAGAGACACAGGGGCCGGTGAAGCTTTCTTT.

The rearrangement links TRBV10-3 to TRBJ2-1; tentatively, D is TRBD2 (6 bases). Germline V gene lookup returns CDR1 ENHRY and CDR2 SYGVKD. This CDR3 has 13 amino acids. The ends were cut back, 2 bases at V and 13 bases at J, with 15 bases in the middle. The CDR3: CAISELTSLRQFF. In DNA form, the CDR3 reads TGTGCCATCAGTGAGCTTACTAGCCTAAGACAGTTCTTC.

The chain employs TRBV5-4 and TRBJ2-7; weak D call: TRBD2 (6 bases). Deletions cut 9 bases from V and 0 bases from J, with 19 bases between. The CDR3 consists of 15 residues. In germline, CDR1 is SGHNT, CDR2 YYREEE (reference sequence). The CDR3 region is CATTHGTLSSYEQYF. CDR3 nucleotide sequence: TGTGCCACCACCCATGGGACTCTCAGCTCCTACGAGCAGTACTTC.

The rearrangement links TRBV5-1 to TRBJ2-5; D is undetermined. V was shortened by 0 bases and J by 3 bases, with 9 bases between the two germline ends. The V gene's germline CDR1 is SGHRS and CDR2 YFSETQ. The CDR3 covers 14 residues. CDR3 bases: TGCGCCAGCAGCTTGGCCCTGGCGGAAGAGACCCAGTACTTC. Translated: CASSLALAEETQYF.